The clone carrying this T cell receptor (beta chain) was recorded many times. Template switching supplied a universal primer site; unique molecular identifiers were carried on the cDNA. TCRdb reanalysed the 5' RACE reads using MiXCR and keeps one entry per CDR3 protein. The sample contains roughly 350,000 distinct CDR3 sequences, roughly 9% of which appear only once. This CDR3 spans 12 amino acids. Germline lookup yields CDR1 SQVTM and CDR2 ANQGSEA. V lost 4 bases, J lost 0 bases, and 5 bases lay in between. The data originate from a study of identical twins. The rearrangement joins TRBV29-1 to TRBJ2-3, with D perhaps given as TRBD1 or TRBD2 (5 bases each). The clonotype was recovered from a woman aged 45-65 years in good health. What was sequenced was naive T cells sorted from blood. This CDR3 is CSVGDSTDTQYF. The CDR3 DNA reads TGCAGCGTTGGGGACAGCACAGATACGCAGTATTTT.